The following is a TCR beta chain sequence with its context. Its antigen is currently unknown. This entry comes from a study of T-cell reconstitution after alpha-beta-depleted transplantation in children. Regarding the study as a whole: Reported findings indicate that, about two months after transplant, alpha-beta T cells came from several hundred expanded clones, which were derived from non-depleted graft cells. Surviving recipient T cells and thymic progenitors underlay high day-60 TCRbeta diversity in some patients.

Unique molecular identifiers were incorporated during preparation of the TCRbeta library. TCRdb used MiXCR to reprocess the PCR reads, holding one entry per CDR3 protein. The sample shows about 980,000 distinct CDR3 sequences, about 29% of them seen only once. This CDR3 is 14 amino acids long. V was clipped by 1 base and J by 5 bases, with 10 bases between them. Germline V gives CDR1 SGHKS, CDR2 YYEKEE (reference sequence). V is TRBV5-5 and J is TRBJ1-5, with D tentatively TRBD1 (5 bases). The receptor was derived from a boy in the first two years of life who had a stem cell transplant for SCID, so the T cells may come from the graft donor. The sample consisted of PBMCs, mostly from graft donor cells, taken 360 days after TCRalphabeta/CD19-depleted stem cell transplant. CDR3 in DNA: TGTGCCAGCAGCTTGAGGGGTACGGATCAGCCCCAGCATTTT. The encoded protein is CASSLRGTDQPQHF.